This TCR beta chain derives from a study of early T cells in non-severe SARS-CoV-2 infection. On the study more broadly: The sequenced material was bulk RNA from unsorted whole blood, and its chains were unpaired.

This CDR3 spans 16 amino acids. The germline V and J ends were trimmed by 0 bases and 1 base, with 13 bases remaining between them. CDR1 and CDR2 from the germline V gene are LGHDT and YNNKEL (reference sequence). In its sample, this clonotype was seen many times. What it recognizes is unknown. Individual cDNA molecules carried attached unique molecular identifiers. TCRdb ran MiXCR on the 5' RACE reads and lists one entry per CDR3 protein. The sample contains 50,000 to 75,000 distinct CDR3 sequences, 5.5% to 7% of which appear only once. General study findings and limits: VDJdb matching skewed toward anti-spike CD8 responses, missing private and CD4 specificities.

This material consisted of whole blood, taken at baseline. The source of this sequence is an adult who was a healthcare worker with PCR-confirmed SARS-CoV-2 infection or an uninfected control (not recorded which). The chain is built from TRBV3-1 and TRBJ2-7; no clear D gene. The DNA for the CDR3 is TGTGCCAGCAGCCAAGAATGGACGGACCGTTCCTACGAGCAGTACTTC. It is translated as CASSQEWTDRSYEQYF.